A selection of T cell receptor beta chains follows, all from one sample in a study of T-cell memory formation after mild COVID-19. In TCRdb, the 5' RACE reads were re-called with MiXCR into one record per CDR3 protein. The profile shows roughly 320,000 distinct CDR3 sequences, 25% to 30% of them singletons. The sequenced sample consisted of PBMCs or a T cell subset sorted from them (not recorded which). These receptors all stem from an adult woman who had mild COVID-19 (a few samples of this study predate the infection). Cell type and time point are not known. Both conserved end residues are part of each CDR3. D genes are given only for firm matches. The size entry is marked missing in some rows and otherwise reads once, few, many or a size class.

>TRBJ2-2|TRBV24-1|.|15|.
CATSDGLGWSGELFF
TGTGCCACCAGTGATGGGTTAGGTTGGAGTGGGGAGCTGTTTTTT
>TRBJ2-1|TRBV6-5|TRBD2|15|.
CASSLGGGNANEQFF
TGTGCCAGCAGCCTTGGGGGGGGGAATGCGAATGAGCAGTTCTTC
>TRBJ2-5|TRBV5-5|.|13|.
CASSFGATETQYF
TGTGCCAGCAGCTTCGGAGCGACGGAGACCCAGTACTTC
>TRBJ2-1|TRBV18|TRBD2|14|few
CASSPWTSYNEQFF
TGTGCCAGCTCACCCTGGACTAGCTACAATGAGCAGTTCTTC
>TRBJ2-1|TRBV6-5|TRBD1|14|few
CASSYDRGLDEQFF
TGTGCCAGCAGTTACGACAGGGGGCTGGATGAGCAGTTCTTC
>TRBJ1-2|TRBV25-1|TRBD1|14|.
CASSEPTGSYGYTF
TGTGCCAGCAGTGAGCCGACAGGGTCCTATGGCTACACCTTC
>TRBJ2-1|TRBV7-3|TRBD2|14|.
CASSLIGTRNEQFF
TGTGCCAGCAGCTTAATCGGGACTAGAAACGAGCAGTTCTTC
>TRBJ1-5|TRBV30|.|12|few
CAWSGGLQPQHF
TGTGCCTGGAGTGGGGGACTACAGCCCCAGCATTTT
>TRBJ2-2|TRBV20-1|.|16|few
CSASIFGQPNTGELFF
TGCAGTGCTAGTATCTTCGGGCAGCCGAACACCGGGGAGCTGTTTTTT
>TRBJ2-3|TRBV12-3/TRBV12-4|.|15|.
CASSLYGGPTDTQYF
TGTGCCAGCAGTTTATATGGTGGTCCTACAGATACGCAGTATTTT
>TRBJ2-5|TRBV19|.|13|.
CASSLRTWETQYF
TGTGCCAGTAGCCTGCGAACCTGGGAGACCCAGTACTTC
>TRBJ2-7|TRBV6-5|.|14|few
CASSYSAGHYEQYF
TGTGCCAGCAGTTATAGTGCGGGTCACTACGAGCAGTACTTC
>TRBJ1-2|TRBV9|.|13|few
CASSATANYGYTF
TGTGCCAGCAGCGCGACAGCTAACTATGGCTACACCTTC
>TRBJ2-7|TRBV5-1|.|12|.
CASSSTEDEQYF
TGCGCCAGCAGCTCAACCGAGGACGAGCAGTACTTC
>TRBJ1-5|TRBV3-1|.|15|.
CASSSTRYSNQPQHF
TGTGCCAGCAGCTCCACTCGGTATAGCAATCAGCCCCAGCATTTT
>TRBJ2-4|TRBV7-9|.|15|.
CASSSPGSVQNIQYF
TGTGCCAGCAGCTCTCCAGGTTCCGTACAAAACATTCAGTACTTC
>TRBJ1-6|TRBV5-1|TRBD1|15|few
CASSNRDSRNSPLHF
TGCGCCAGCAGCAACAGGGACAGCCGTAATTCACCCCTCCACTTT
>TRBJ1-1|TRBV29-1|.|12|.
CSVERGEGKAFF
TGCAGCGTTGAGAGAGGGGAAGGGAAAGCTTTCTTT
>TRBJ2-4|TRBV15|.|16|few
CATSPWDGIAKNIQYF
TGTGCCACCAGCCCATGGGACGGAATAGCCAAAAACATTCAGTACTTC
>TRBJ2-7|TRBV11-2|TRBD1|15|.
CASSLTTGTTYEQYF
TGTGCCAGCAGCTTAACGACAGGGACCACCTACGAGCAGTACTTC
>TRBJ2-1|TRBV2|.|13|.
CASSAPGLDEQFF
TGTGCCAGCAGTGCCCCGGGTCTCGATGAGCAGTTCTTC
>TRBJ1-1|TRBV12-3/TRBV12-4|TRBD1|14|.
CASSFTGENTEAFF
TGTGCCAGCAGCTTTACAGGGGAAAATACTGAAGCTTTCTTT
>TRBJ2-2|TRBV4-1|TRBD1|17|few
CASSQTIGTGVTGELFF
TGCGCCAGCAGCCAGACTATAGGGACAGGGGTCACCGGGGAGCTGTTTTTT